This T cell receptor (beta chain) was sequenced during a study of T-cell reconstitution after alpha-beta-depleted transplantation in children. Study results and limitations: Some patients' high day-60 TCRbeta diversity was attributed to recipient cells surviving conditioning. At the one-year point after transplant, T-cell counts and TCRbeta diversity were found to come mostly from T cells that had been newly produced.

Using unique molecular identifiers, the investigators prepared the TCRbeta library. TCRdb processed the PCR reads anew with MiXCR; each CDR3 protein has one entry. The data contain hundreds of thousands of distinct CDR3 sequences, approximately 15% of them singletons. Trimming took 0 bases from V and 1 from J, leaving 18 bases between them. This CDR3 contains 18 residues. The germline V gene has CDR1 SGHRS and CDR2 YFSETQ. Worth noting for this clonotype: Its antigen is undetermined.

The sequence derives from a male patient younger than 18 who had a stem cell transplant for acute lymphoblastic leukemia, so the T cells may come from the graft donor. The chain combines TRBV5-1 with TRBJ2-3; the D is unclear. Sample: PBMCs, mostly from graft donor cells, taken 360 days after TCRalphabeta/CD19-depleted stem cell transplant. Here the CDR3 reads CASSLARSGLTGTDTQYF. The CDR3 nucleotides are TGCGCCAGCAGCTTGGCCAGGTCGGGCCTAACGGGCACAGATACGCAGTATTTT.